The 28 T cell receptor beta chains presented below share a single source sample, sequenced in a study of siplizumab effects on memory and regulatory T cells. Profiled with immunoSEQ multiplex PCR; TCRdb holds only in-frame clones, not every one. The data hold 100,000 to 110,000 clones, with 91% observed a single time. Input material: CD4+ T cells sorted from blood. These TCRs come from a human donor in good health.

The genes are TRBV18 and TRBJ1-1, with TRBD1 identical over 7 bases. CDR3 length: 13 residues. Germline-derived CDR1 and CDR2 are KGHSH and LQKENI. V lost 8 bases to trimming and J lost 4 bases; unmatched junction nucleotides: 7. In nucleotides, the CDR3 is TGTGCCAGCACCCTGCCAGGGGGCACTGAAGCTTTCTTT. Translated, it gives CASTLPGGTEAFF.

This clone was counted a single time. The chain employs TRBV7-2 and TRBJ2-7, with D perhaps matching TRBD1 (6 bases). Looked up from germline, CDR1 is SGHTA and CDR2 is FQGNSA. The CDR3 totals 12 residues. Trimming cost V 3 bases and J 5 bases, with 8 bases left between them. CDR3 loop: CASSFAGDEQYF. The CDR3 DNA follows: TGTGCCAGCAGCTTTGCAGGGGACGAGCAGTACTTC.

The chain recombines TRBV27 with TRBJ2-3, with D possibly called TRBD1 or TRBD2 (6 bases each). Germline V gene sequence: CDR1 MNHEY, CDR2 SMNVEV (reference sequence). Trimming removed 7 bases at V and 2 bases at J, with 10 bases between. The CDR3 spans 13 residues. The CDR3 nucleotides read TGTGCCAGCAAAGGGGGACTCACAGATACGCAGTATTTT. It codes for CASKGGLTDTQYF.

This clone was detected a few times. The chain links TRBV27 to TRBJ1-6; TRBD1 matches at 8 bases. The J segment lost 7 bases and the V segment lost 4 bases, leaving 9 bases of the junction unmatched. This CDR3 has 16 amino acids. Germline CDR1 and CDR2: MNHEY and SMNVEV (reference sequence). CDR3 sequence (DNA): TGTGCCAGCAGTTCAACTCAGGGGGCAGGGAATTCACCCCTCCACTTT. It translates to CASSSTQGAGNSPLHF.

This chain connects TRBV10-3 to TRBJ1-1; TRBD1 aligns across 7 bases. Germline V gene data show CDR1 as ENHRY and CDR2 as SYGVKD. Trimming removed 10 bases from V and 7 bases from J; junction bases left unmatched: 9. The CDR3 extends over 12 amino acids. For the CDR3, the DNA is TGTGCCACCCAGACAGGGTTAGGTGAAGCTTTCTTT. Its translation is CATQTGLGEAFF.

The CDR3 sequence: CANRAGPCSPQYF. CDR3 DNA: TGCGCCAACCGAGCGGGCCCCTGTTCCCCGCAGTATTTT. V is TRBV10-1 and J is TRBJ2-3; D is possibly TRBD2 (6 bases). Germline V CDR1 and CDR2: WNHNN, SYGVQD (reference sequence). The V and J ends lost 10 bases and 10 bases respectively, with 21 bases between them. The CDR3 is 13 amino acids.

The count of this clone is one. The V call is TRBV18, the J call TRBJ1-2; 9 positions match TRBD1. Losses at the gene ends were 4 bases for V and 7 bases for J; bases not matched to a gene: 10. This CDR3 has 15 residues. The germline V gene encodes CDR1 KGHSH and CDR2 LQKENI. This chain's CDR3 is CASSRGQGIVGGYTF. The CDR3, as DNA: TGTGCCAGCTCACGGGGACAGGGAATTGTTGGTGGCTACACCTTC.

This chain links TRBV9 with TRBJ1-2; 7 bases are a match to TRBD1. There are 13 residues in the CDR3. With V trimmed by 5 bases and J by 8 bases, 9 bases remained unmatched. Germline V CDR1 and CDR2: SGDLS, YYNGEE. The CDR3 DNA reads TGTGCCAGCAGATTAACAGGGGTAGGCGGCTACACCTTC. Encoded protein: CASRLTGVGGYTF.

The rearrangement uses TRBV7-3 and TRBJ2-7; 7 nucleotides line up with TRBD1. The V segment lost 2 bases and the J segment 5 bases; nucleotides outside the gene matches: 6. Germline lookup yields CDR1 SGHTA and CDR2 FQGTGA. This CDR3 spans 14 amino acids. Here the CDR3 reads CASSLEQGTHEQYF. The CDR3 region has the DNA TGTGCCAGCAGCTTAGAACAGGGGACCCACGAGCAGTACTTC.

V gene TRBV5-1 combines with J gene TRBJ1-1, with D uncertain. The length of the CDR3 is 14 residues. CDR1 is SGHRS, CDR2 YFSETQ, per germline. Trimming cost V 7 bases and J 1 base, with 14 bases left between them. CDR3 amino acids: CASSPATQNTEAFF. The CDR3 DNA follows: TGCGCCAGCTCCCCAGCAACCCAGAACACTGAAGCTTTCTTT.

This chain uses TRBV11-2 with TRBJ2-7, with TRBD2 as a possible D gene (6 bases). The germline V gene has CDR1 SGHAT and CDR2 FQNNGV. CDR3 length: 15 amino acids. V was trimmed by 1 base and J by 4 bases, leaving 14 bases between them. The CDR3 loop is CASSLASAGPYEQYF. The CDR3, as DNA: TGTGCCAGCAGCTTAGCGTCGGCGGGGCCATACGAGCAGTACTTC.

This chain uses TRBV18 with TRBJ2-2; D is possibly TRBD2 (7 bases). This CDR3 has 17 amino acids. CDR1 is KGHSH and CDR2 is LQKENI in the germline V gene. V lost 3 bases and J 0 bases, leaving 14 bases between the germline ends. The chain's CDR3 is CASSPLIGGANTGELFF. The CDR3 DNA reads TGTGCCAGCTCACCCCTTATAGGGGGGGCGAACACCGGGGAGCTGTTTTTT. Full variable domain (rest looked up from reference TRBV18 and TRBJ2-2): NAGVMQNPRHLVRRRGQEARLRCSPMKGHSHVYWYRQLPEEGLKFMVYLQKENIIDESGMPKERFSAEFPKEGPSILRIQQVVRGDSAAYFCASSPLIGGANTGELFFGEGSRLTVL.

Here the CDR3 reads CASSLAVASYNSPLHF. The CDR3 DNA reads as TGTGCCAGCAGCTTAGCTGTAGCGTCCTATAATTCACCCCTCCACTTT. V gene TRBV7-2 combines with J gene TRBJ1-6; D not resolved. CDR1 and CDR2 (germline): SGHTA, FQGNSA. Trimming cost V 0 bases and J 1 base, with 7 bases left between them. The CDR3 loop spans 16 amino acids.

The V gene is TRBV12-5, the J gene TRBJ1-1; D not resolved. The CDR3 has 14 amino acids. Germline V gene lookup returns CDR1 LGHNT and CDR2 FRNRAP. V lost 2 bases, J lost 5 bases, and 12 bases lay in between. CDR3 region: CASGLKGRMTEAFF. The DNA of the CDR3 is TGTGCTAGTGGTTTGAAGGGCAGGATGACTGAAGCTTTCTTT.

The rearrangement links TRBV9 to TRBJ1-1, with D unresolved. The CDR3 extends over 15 amino acids. Trimming cost V 0 bases and J 4 bases, with 13 bases left between them. Looked up from germline, CDR1 is SGDLS and CDR2 is YYNGEE. The CDR3 region has the DNA TGTGCCAGCAGCGTAGGGGTGGTGGGTAGCACTGAAGCTTTCTTT. This codes for CASSVGVVGSTEAFF.

The table lists this clone with a count of one. The chain joins TRBV6-5 to TRBJ1-3; no definite D call. Trimming removed 6 bases at V and 4 bases at J, with 4 bases between. This CDR3 is built from 11 residues. The germline V gene has CDR1 MNHEY and CDR2 SVGAGI. CDR3 residues: CASSQGNTIYF. The CDR3 DNA sequence: TGTGCCAGCAGCCAAGGAAACACCATATATTTT.

J is TRBJ2-3 and V is TRBV27, with 13 bases identical to TRBD2. J was trimmed by 6 bases and V by 6 bases; bases with no gene match: 0. CDR3 length: 13 residues. The germline CDR1 and CDR2 sequences are MNHEY and SMNVEV (reference sequence). The DNA for the CDR3 is TGTGCCAGCAGACTAGCGGGGGGGGATACGCAGTATTTT. Translated, it gives CASRLAGGDTQYF.

V usage is TRBV30 and J usage is TRBJ2-5; 12 bases are a match to TRBD2. The CDR3 runs 15 residues. Per germline, CDR1 GTSNPN and CDR2 SVGIG (reference sequence). The V gene end was trimmed by 4 bases and the J gene end by 6 bases; junction bases not matched to a gene: 9. CDR3 region: CAWIGLAGGPKTQYF. The DNA for the CDR3 is TGTGCCTGGATCGGGCTAGCGGGGGGGCCTAAGACCCAGTACTTC.

The CDR3 DNA follows: TGTGCCAGCAGCGTTCGGACGGAGAACACCGGGGAGCTGTTTTTT. Amino acid sequence: CASSVRTENTGELFF. The genes are TRBV9 and TRBJ2-2, with no clear D. V gave up 2 bases and J gave up 1 base, with 9 bases separating them. Germline V CDR1 and CDR2: SGDLS, YYNGEE. This CDR3 has 15 amino acids. Together with reference TRBV9 and TRBJ2-2, the CDR3 gives the full variable domain: DSGVTQTPKHLITATGQRVTLRCSPRSGDLSVYWYQQSLDQGLQFLIQYYNGEERAKGNILERFSAQQFPDLHSELNLSSLELGDSALYFCASSVRTENTGELFFGEGSRLTVL.

The V gene is TRBV25-1, the J gene TRBJ2-2; 8 nucleotides match TRBD1. The trim removed 0 bases at V and 7 bases at J, leaving 10 bases unmatched. From germline, CDR1 is MGHDK and CDR2 SYGVNS. CDR3 length equals 17 residues. The CDR3 region has the DNA TGTGCCAGCAGTGAATATGAGGGCAGGGGGCAGGGCGGGGAGCTGTTTTTT. It yields the protein CASSEYEGRGQGGELFF.

The rearrangement links TRBV5-1 to TRBJ2-3; weak D call: TRBD2 (7 bases). The V and J ends lost 5 bases and 2 bases respectively, with 12 bases between them. Germline lookup yields CDR1 SGHRS and CDR2 YFSETQ. The CDR3 length is 14 residues. CDR3 loop: CASRRGGATDTQYF. CDR3 in DNA: TGCGCCAGCAGGCGAGGGGGGGCCACAGATACGCAGTATTTT. The full variable domain, completed using reference TRBV5-1 and TRBJ2-3, is KAGVTQTPRYLIKTRGQQVTLSCSPISGHRSVSWYQQTPGQGLQFLFEYFSETQRNKGNFPGRFSGRQFSNSRSEMNVSTLELGDSALYLCASRRGGATDTQYFGPGTRLTVL.

V gene TRBV7-4 combines with J gene TRBJ2-3; D gene unclear. CDR1 SGHVT and CDR2 SQSDAQ come from the germline V gene. CDR3 size: 16 residues. Trimming took off 1 base at V and 1 base at J, with 12 bases between the two ends. CDR3 loop: CASSLDLGYGTDTQYF. Written as DNA, the CDR3 is TGTGCCAGCAGCTTAGATTTGGGCTACGGCACAGATACGCAGTATTTT.

The V gene is TRBV18, the J gene TRBJ1-1; D is unclear. The germline V gene has CDR1 KGHSH and CDR2 LQKENI. The germline V and J ends were trimmed by 3 bases and 4 bases, with 6 bases remaining between them. This CDR3 is built from 12 residues. The CDR3 sequence is CASSPQATEAFF. The CDR3 region has the DNA TGTGCCAGCTCACCTCAGGCCACTGAAGCTTTCTTT.

The rearrangement uses TRBV6-5 and TRBJ1-2, with D perhaps matching TRBD1 (5 bases). The length of the CDR3 is 11 residues. V was cut by 6 bases and J by 6 bases, with 8 bases left in between. CDR1 MNHEY and CDR2 SVGAGI come from the germline V gene. CDR3 loop: CASRAGNGYTF. The CDR3 DNA sequence: TGTGCCAGCAGAGCAGGGAATGGCTACACCTTC.

CDR3 in amino acids: CASSFPGTNEKLFF. DNA of the CDR3: TGTGCCAGCAGCTTTCCGGGGACTAATGAAAAACTGTTTTTT. This chain joins TRBV11-2 and TRBJ1-4; D is uncertain. The V gene's germline CDR1 is SGHAT and CDR2 FQNNGV. The CDR3 runs 14 residues. The germline V and J ends were trimmed by 3 bases and 2 bases, with 7 bases remaining between them.

This rearrangement joins TRBV18 to TRBJ1-1; D remains ambiguous. V dropped 2 bases and J dropped 1 base, with 8 bases sitting between them. CDR1 and CDR2 from the germline V gene are KGHSH and LQKENI. This CDR3 comprises 14 residues. CDR3 residues: CASSPSLGNTEAFF. The CDR3 bases are TGTGCCAGCTCACCATCTTTGGGGAACACTGAAGCTTTCTTT.

This clone came up once. The rearrangement joins TRBV5-1 to TRBJ1-2, with TRBD1 matching 7 bases. The V gene's germline CDR1 is SGHRS and CDR2 YFSETQ. J lost 4 bases, V lost 4 bases, and 4 bases had no gene match. This CDR3 contains 13 residues. CDR3 loop: CASSPTGAYGYTF. The CDR3 DNA reads TGCGCCAGCAGCCCCACAGGGGCCTATGGCTACACCTTC.

This rearrangement joins TRBV9 to TRBJ2-2; 9 nucleotides agree with TRBD2. Germline-derived CDR1 and CDR2 are SGDLS and YYNGEE. J was trimmed by 7 bases and V by 2 bases; bases with no gene match: 9. The CDR3 is 16 amino acids. CDR3 residues: CASSVGSGGYVGELFF. CDR3 coding DNA: TGTGCCAGCAGCGTTGGTAGCGGGGGTTACGTCGGGGAGCTGTTTTTT.